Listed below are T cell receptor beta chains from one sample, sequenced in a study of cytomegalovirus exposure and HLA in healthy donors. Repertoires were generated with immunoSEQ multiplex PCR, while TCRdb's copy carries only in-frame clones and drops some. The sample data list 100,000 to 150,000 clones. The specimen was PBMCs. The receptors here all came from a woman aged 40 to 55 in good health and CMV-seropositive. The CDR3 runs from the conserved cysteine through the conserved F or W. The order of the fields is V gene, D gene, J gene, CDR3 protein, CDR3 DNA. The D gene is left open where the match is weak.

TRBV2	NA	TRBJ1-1	CASSEDQGLNTEAFF	TGTGCCAGCAGTGAAGATCAGGGCTTGAACACTGAAGCTTTCTTT
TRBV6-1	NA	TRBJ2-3	CASSTWLQYF	TGTGCCAGCAGTACCTGGCTGCAGTATTTT
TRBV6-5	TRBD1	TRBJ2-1	CASSYLLGQGAPEQFF	TGTGCCAGCAGTTACCTGCTGGGACAGGGGGCCCCGGAGCAGTTCTTC
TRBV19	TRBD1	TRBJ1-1	CASRPTLGTGGSFTEAFF	TGTGCCAGTAGACCGACTCTCGGGACAGGGGGCTCGTTCACTGAAGCTTTCTTT
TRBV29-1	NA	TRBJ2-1	CSLNGVGGNEQFF	TGCAGCCTAAACGGGGTGGGGGGCAATGAGCAGTTCTTC
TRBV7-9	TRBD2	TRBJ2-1	CASSISGSSYNEQFF	TGTGCCAGCAGCATTAGCGGGAGCTCCTACAATGAGCAGTTCTTC
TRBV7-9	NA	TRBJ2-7	CASSSRRFLKSAYEQYF	TGTGCCAGCAGCTCTAGACGGTTTCTAAAGTCTGCCTACGAGCAGTACTTC
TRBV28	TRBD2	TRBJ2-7	CASRGQTSGNYEQYF	TGTGCCAGCAGGGGCCAGACTAGCGGGAATTACGAGCAGTACTTC
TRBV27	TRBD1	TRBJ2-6	CASSPGTGYSGANVLTF	TGTGCCAGCTCACCAGGGACAGGGTATTCTGGGGCCAACGTCCTGACTTTC
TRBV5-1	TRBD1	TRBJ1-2	CASSRGEDRVPGYTF	TGCGCCAGCAGCAGGGGTGAGGACAGGGTGCCTGGCTACACCTTC
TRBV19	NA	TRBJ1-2	CASSIGGAYGYTF	TGTGCCAGTAGTATAGGTGGAGCCTATGGCTACACCTTC
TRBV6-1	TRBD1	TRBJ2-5	CASRRRGRQETQYF	TGTGCCAGCAGACGAAGGGGGCGCCAAGAGACCCAGTACTTC
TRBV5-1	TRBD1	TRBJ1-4	CASSFQGGGEKLFF	TGCGCCAGCAGCTTCCAGGGGGGAGGAGAAAAACTGTTTTTT
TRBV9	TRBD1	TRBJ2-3	CASSARQGSNTDTQYF	TGTGCCAGCAGCGCCAGACAGGGGAGCAACACAGATACGCAGTATTTT
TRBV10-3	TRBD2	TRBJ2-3	CAIPGGLAGSTDTQYF	TGTGCCATCCCAGGGGGACTAGCGGGTAGCACAGATACGCAGTATTTT
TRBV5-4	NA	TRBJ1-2	CASSSPQWGGGGYTF	TGTGCCAGCAGCTCCCCTCAGTGGGGGGGTGGGGGCTACACCTTC
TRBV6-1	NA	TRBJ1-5	CASSEGQNQPQHF	TGTGCCAGCAGTGAAGGCCAGAATCAGCCCCAGCATTTT
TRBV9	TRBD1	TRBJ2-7	CASSPGQGAYEQYF	TGTGCCAGCAGCCCGGGACAGGGAGCCTACGAGCAGTACTTC
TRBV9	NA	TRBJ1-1	CASSPFGGTEAFF	TGTGCCAGCAGCCCGTTCGGGGGCACTGAAGCTTTCTTT
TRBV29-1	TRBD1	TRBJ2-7	CSVVHGDRGSYEQYF	TGCAGCGTTGTCCATGGGGACAGGGGCTCCTACGAGCAGTACTTC
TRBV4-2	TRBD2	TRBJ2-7	CASSQVAGLAGGSSYEQYF	TGTGCCAGCAGCCAAGTGGCGGGACTAGCGGGAGGGAGCTCCTACGAGCAGTACTTC
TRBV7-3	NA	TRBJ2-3	CASSSRTDFRDTQYF	TGTGCCAGCAGCTCCCGGACGGACTTTCGAGATACGCAGTATTTT
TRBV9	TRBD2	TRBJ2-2	CASSGWTSDTGELFF	TGTGCCAGCAGCGGATGGACTAGCGACACCGGGGAGCTGTTTTTT
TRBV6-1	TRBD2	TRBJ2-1	CASSEILAGGYSYNEQFF	TGTGCCAGCAGTGAAATTCTAGCGGGAGGGTACTCCTACAATGAGCAGTTCTTC
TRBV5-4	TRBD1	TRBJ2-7	CASSSRQGSYEQYF	TGTGCCAGCAGCTCCCGACAGGGTAGCTACGAGCAGTACTTC
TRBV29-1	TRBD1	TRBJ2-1	CSVGQAILYNEQFF	TGCAGCGTCGGACAGGCCATCTTGTACAATGAGCAGTTCTTC
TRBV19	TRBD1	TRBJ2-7	CASSTSGRTGFGYEQYF	TGTGCCAGTAGTACCTCGGGCAGGACAGGTTTCGGGTACGAGCAGTACTTC
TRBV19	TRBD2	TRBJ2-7	CASSFSGRSYEQYF	TGTGCCAGTAGTTTTAGCGGGAGGTCCTACGAGCAGTACTTC
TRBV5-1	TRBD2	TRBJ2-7	CASSLVAGGRDEQYF	TGCGCCAGCAGCTTGGTAGCGGGAGGGCGCGACGAGCAGTACTTC
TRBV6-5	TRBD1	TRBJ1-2	CASSFRDRGSGYTF	TGTGCCAGCAGTTTCCGGGACAGGGGGTCTGGCTACACCTTC
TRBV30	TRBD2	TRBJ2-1	CAWQTGLGRRNEQFF	TGTGCCTGGCAAACTGGACTAGGTCGAAGAAATGAGCAGTTCTTC
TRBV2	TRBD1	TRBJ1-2	CASIGTGYYGYTF	TGTGCCAGCATCGGGACAGGATACTATGGCTACACCTTC
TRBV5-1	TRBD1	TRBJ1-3	CASSLQGRGNTIYF	TGCGCCAGCAGCCTACAGGGGAGGGGAAACACCATATATTTT